Listed below are T cell receptor beta chains from one sample, sequenced in a study of CD8 T cells in Susac syndrome. TCRdb fed the immunoSEQ multiplex PCR reads into MiXCR, producing one record per CDR3 protein. Of some 190,000 distinct CDR3 sequences detected, 80% to 95% appear once; the ten largest clones hold around 0.1%. The material sequenced was CD4+ T cells from PBMCs. These receptors were obtained from a human donor in good health. Each CDR3 is given with its conserved first and last residue. The D gene is left open where the match is weak. Expanded clones are given a class, and other clones once, few, many or no size at all.

once	TRBJ1-2	TRBV2	NA	TGTGCCAGCAGTGAAGCGCTACAGGGAGGTGGCTACACCTTC	CASSEALQGGGYTF
NA	TRBJ1-5	TRBV2	NA	TGTGCCAGCAGTGACATGTCGGGCAATCAGCCCCAGCATTTT	CASSDMSGNQPQHF
NA	TRBJ1-2	TRBV5-4	TRBD1	TGTGCCAGCACCCAGGGGGCCGCAGTATATGGCTACACCTTC	CASTQGAAVYGYTF
NA	TRBJ2-3	TRBV6-2/TRBV6-3	TRBD1	TGTGCCAGCAGTCTTCGGGACAGGGAGCAGTATTTT	CASSLRDREQYF
once	TRBJ1-2	TRBV20-1	TRBD1	TGCAGTGCTCCACAGGGGGCCCATGGCTACACCTTC	CSAPQGAHGYTF
NA	TRBJ1-1	TRBV20-1	TRBD1	TGCAGTGCTCCGAAGACAGGGCGGTATTGGGCTTTCTTT	CSAPKTGRYWAFF
NA	TRBJ2-1	TRBV9	NA	TGTGCCAGCAGCGTAGAATGGTCCTACAATGAGCAGTTCTTC	CASSVEWSYNEQFF
NA	TRBJ2-5	TRBV20-1	NA	TGCAGTGCTAGCAGGGGTCAAGAGACCCAGTACTTC	CSASRGQETQYF
NA	TRBJ1-1	TRBV5-1	NA	TGCGCCAGCAGCTTGCGGGGTAACAGTGGGGCTGAAGCTTTCTTT	CASSLRGNSGAEAFF
NA	TRBJ1-3	TRBV12-3/TRBV12-4	NA	TGTGCCAGCAGCCCCAGGGGTTCCTCTGGAAACACCATATATTTT	CASSPRGSSGNTIYF
NA	TRBJ1-5	TRBV12-3/TRBV12-4	NA	TGTGCCAGCAGTTTACGACAGAATCAGCCCCAGCATTTT	CASSLRQNQPQHF
once	TRBJ2-5	TRBV13	TRBD2	TGTGCCAGCAGCGGCTCACACCCGGGGGGAAGCGAGACCCAGTACTTC	CASSGSHPGGSETQYF
NA	TRBJ2-6	TRBV28	NA	TGTGCCAGCAGTACAAACTGGGACTCCAACTCTGGGGCCAACGTCCTGACTTTC	CASSTNWDSNSGANVLTF
NA	TRBJ1-2	TRBV18	NA	TGTGCCAGCTCACGGGATCCTAACTATGGCTACACCTTC	CASSRDPNYGYTF
once	TRBJ2-2	TRBV6-5	TRBD2	TGTGCCAGCAGTTCCGCACTAGCGGGGGGGCCGGGCGGGGAGCTGTTTTTT	CASSSALAGGPGGELFF
NA	TRBJ2-2	TRBV4-2	NA	TGTGCCAGCAGCCAAGCAACAGGGATTTACGCGAACACCGGGGAGCTGTTTTTT	CASSQATGIYANTGELFF
NA	TRBJ1-1	TRBV4-1	NA	TGCGCCAGCAGCCAGCCAAGGTCCGTAGGCACTGAAGCTTTCTTT	CASSQPRSVGTEAFF
NA	TRBJ2-2	TRBV19	NA	TGTGCCAGTAGTAAACAGGGAATATGGGGAGGGACGCTGTTTTTT	CASSKQGIWGGTLFF
NA	TRBJ1-5	TRBV6-1	TRBD1	TGTGCCAGCAGTGACCGGGACAGGGGGTGGAATCAGCCCCAGCATTTT	CASSDRDRGWNQPQHF
NA	TRBJ2-1	TRBV30	NA	TGTGCCTGGAGTCCTCTGGCTTACAATGAGCAGTTCTTC	CAWSPLAYNEQFF
few	TRBJ2-3	TRBV5-6	TRBD2	TGTGCCAGCAGCTTAACGGGGGGATCCACAGATACGCAGTATTTT	CASSLTGGSTDTQYF
NA	TRBJ2-3	TRBV3-1	NA	TGTGCCAGCAGCCAATCCAAATTTACGCAGTATTTT	CASSQSKFTQYF
NA	TRBJ2-4	TRBV28	TRBD1	TGTGCCAGCAGTTCACTCTGGGACAGGGGACAACTAGCCAAAAACATTCAGTACTTC	CASSSLWDRGQLAKNIQYF
NA	TRBJ1-1	TRBV5-6	NA	TGTGCCAGCGTGGGGAGAATCGCGACTGAAGCTTTCTTT	CASVGRIATEAFF
NA	TRBJ1-1	TRBV18	TRBD1	TGTGCCAGCTCCCAGACAGGGTCTGACACTGAAGCTTTCTTT	CASSQTGSDTEAFF
NA	TRBJ1-4	TRBV20-1	NA	TGCAGTGCAAACCTTCCGGGGGTTGATGAAAAACTGTTTTTT	CSANLPGVDEKLFF
NA	TRBJ1-2	TRBV29-1	NA	TGCAGCGTCCCCGGGACCCTCTATGGCTACACCTTC	CSVPGTLYGYTF
NA	TRBJ1-6	TRBV5-4	NA	TGTGCCAGCAGCCCTCTACCAGTGAAGGACGCACCCCTCCACTTT	CASSPLPVKDAPLHF
NA	TRBJ2-2	TRBV7-2	NA	TGTGCCAGCAGTTCCGGATCTTACTACACCGGGGAGCTGTTTTTT	CASSSGSYYTGELFF
NA	TRBJ1-5	TRBV6-1	NA	TGTGCCAGCACGGGGGGAAGGAATCAGCCCCAGCATTTT	CASTGGRNQPQHF
once	TRBJ1-5	TRBV9	TRBD1	TGTGCCAGCAGCGCTACAGGGGTGAATCAGCCCCAGCATTTT	CASSATGVNQPQHF
NA	TRBJ2-1	TRBV4-3	NA	TGCGCCAGCAGCCAAGAAACGGGGGCCTACAATGAGCAGTTCTTC	CASSQETGAYNEQFF
NA	TRBJ2-2	TRBV7-3	NA	TGTGCCAGCAGCCCTGGAGCTACGAACACCGGGGAGCTGTTTTTT	CASSPGATNTGELFF
NA	TRBJ2-3	TRBV10-3	TRBD2	TGTGCCATCAGTGACGATAGCGGGGGGAACTTGGGCACAGATACGCAGTATTTT	CAISDDSGGNLGTDTQYF
NA	TRBJ2-2	TRBV3-1	NA	TGTGCCAGCAGGACTACCGGGACACCGAACACCGGGGAGCTGTTTTTT	CASRTTGTPNTGELFF
NA	TRBJ1-1	TRBV3-1	NA	TGTGCCAGCAGCCAAGGGAGGGAGGGTTCTGCTTTCTTT	CASSQGREGSAFF
NA	TRBJ1-1	TRBV29-1	TRBD1	TGCAGCGTTGAAGTTGGGACAGGGTACACTGAAGCTTTCTTT	CSVEVGTGYTEAFF